Listed below are T cell receptor beta chains from one sample, sequenced in a study of blood T cell repertoires in COVID-19. Assay: immunoSEQ multiplex PCR; the TCRdb copy retains only in-frame clones and omits some. The table has about 320,000 clones, 90% seen once. Sequenced input: PBMCs or T cells enriched from blood (not recorded which). These receptors all come from a woman in her twenties or thirties who had been exposed to COVID-19. CDR3s include the opening cysteine and the closing phenylalanine or tryptophan. A D gene is named only where the DNA matches it firmly. Only some rows state a clone size, as once, few, many or a class for expanded clones.

D,V,J,size,DNA,CDR3
.,TRBV6-5,TRBJ1-1,.,TGTGCCAGCAGTTCCCGACAGAGCCTCAACACTGAAGCTTTCTTT,CASSSRQSLNTEAFF
.,TRBV24-1,TRBJ1-2,.,TGTGCCACCAGTCTCCGGGAGGGAGGCTACACCTTC,CATSLREGGYTF
.,TRBV5-1,TRBJ2-5,.,TGCGCCAGCAGCGCAACAGGGAACAGGGAGACCCAGTACTTC,CASSATGNRETQYF
.,TRBV6-2/TRBV6-3,TRBJ2-1,.,TGTGCCAGCAGCTCCAATCGGGCCCCAGGGTACAATGAGCAGTTCTTC,CASSSNRAPGYNEQFF
.,TRBV12-3/TRBV12-4,TRBJ2-5,.,TGTGCCAGCAGTGCGTCCCCCGTCCAGTACTTC,CASSASPVQYF
.,TRBV12-3/TRBV12-4,TRBJ1-1,.,TGTGCCAGCAGTTTCTCTCAGCGCACTGAAGCTTTCTTT,CASSFSQRTEAFF
.,TRBV10-3,TRBJ1-5,once,TGTGCCATCAGTGAGTCTAATTGGCCCCAGCATTTT,CAISESNWPQHF
.,TRBV5-4,TRBJ1-2,.,TGTGCCAGCAGCTTGGCCACGGGGAACTATGGCTACACCTTC,CASSLATGNYGYTF
TRBD2,TRBV5-5,TRBJ2-1,.,TGTGCCAGCAGCCGATTGGGGGGGTACAATGAGCAGTTCTTC,CASSRLGGYNEQFF
.,TRBV6-5,TRBJ1-5,.,TGTGCCAGCAGTACGGACAGAAATCAGCCCCAGCATTTT,CASSTDRNQPQHF
.,TRBV6-5,TRBJ1-2,.,TGTGCCAGCAGTTACGGTGTGGCAGGATATGGCTACACCTTC,CASSYGVAGYGYTF
.,TRBV7-8,TRBJ2-5,.,TGTGCCAGCAGCTTGGCGCCTACAGGGCAGGAGACCCAGTACTTC,CASSLAPTGQETQYF
.,TRBV21-1,TRBJ1-5,.,TGTGCCAGCAGCAAATACGGACAGGGAGGTCCGAATCAGCCCCAGCATTTT,CASSKYGQGGPNQPQHF
.,TRBV3-1/TRBV3-2,TRBJ1-3,.,TGTGCCAGCAGCCAAGCAGGCACCATATATTTT,CASSQAGTIYF
.,TRBV6-5,TRBJ1-1,.,TGTGCCAGCAGTACAGGGCCTGAAGCTTTCTTT,CASSTGPEAFF
.,TRBV5-6,TRBJ1-5,.,TGTGCCAGCAGCTTGCGGCAGGGCGAGCCCCAGCATTTT,CASSLRQGEPQHF
TRBD2,TRBV7-2,TRBJ2-3,.,TGTGCCAGCAGCTTACAGCGGGGGGGCACAGATACGCAGTATTTT,CASSLQRGGTDTQYF
.,TRBV4-1,TRBJ1-6,.,TGCGCCAGCAGCCAACTAGGGGCGGGGATGGGCTATAATTCACCCCTCCACTTT,CASSQLGAGMGYNSPLHF
.,TRBV19,TRBJ2-3,.,TGTGCCAGTGAACAGGGCACAGATACGCAGTATTTT,CASEQGTDTQYF
.,TRBV28,TRBJ1-5,.,TGTGCCAGCAAGTCAGGGGCGGGTCAGCCCCAGCATTTT,CASKSGAGQPQHF
TRBD1,TRBV11-2,TRBJ1-1,.,TGTGCCAGCAGCCCCTTGCAGGGGGCGGACACTGAAGCTTTCTTT,CASSPLQGADTEAFF
TRBD1,TRBV2,TRBJ1-2,.,TGTGCCAGCAGTGACGCCCCGACAGGGGGCGTAGGCTACACCTTC,CASSDAPTGGVGYTF
TRBD1,TRBV28,TRBJ2-7,.,TGTGCCAGCAGACCTACAGGGGCCCACGAGCAGTACTTC,CASRPTGAHEQYF
TRBD1,TRBV10-3,TRBJ2-3,.,TGTGCCACTTCGGACAGGCGTTCAACAGATACGCAGTATTTT,CATSDRRSTDTQYF
.,TRBV7-2,TRBJ1-1,once,TGTGCCAGCAGCTTATCGGGGGGTAACACTGAAGCTTTCTTT,CASSLSGGNTEAFF
.,TRBV5-5,TRBJ1-5,.,TGTGCCAGCAGCTTGCCAGGGAATCAGCCCCAGCATTTT,CASSLPGNQPQHF
TRBD1,TRBV6-5,TRBJ2-1,.,TGTGCCAGCACGGGACAGGGCTCCTACAATGAGCAGTTCTTC,CASTGQGSYNEQFF
TRBD1,TRBV4-1,TRBJ1-1,once,TGCGCCAGCAGCCAAGGGACAGGGGCGAGCACTGAAGCTTTCTTT,CASSQGTGASTEAFF
.,TRBV18,TRBJ2-1,.,TGTGCCAGCTCACGGCCTCAACTATACAGGGACTACAATGAGCAGTTCTTC,CASSRPQLYRDYNEQFF
.,TRBV4-1,TRBJ2-3,.,TGCGCCAGCAGCCGGGCGGCGAGACAGGACTTCACAGATACGCAGTATTTT,CASSRAARQDFTDTQYF
TRBD1,TRBV15,TRBJ1-6,.,TGTGCCACCAGCAGAGATATTGCAGGGGGTCTGGCCCTCCACTTT,CATSRDIAGGLALHF
.,TRBV29-1,TRBJ1-1,.,TGCAGCGTGAGTGGGACACCCGACCTTGAAGCTTTCTTT,CSVSGTPDLEAFF
.,TRBV14,TRBJ2-3,.,TGTGCCAGCAGCCAAGATTGGCGGTCGCCAGCTAGCACAGATACGCAGTATTTT,CASSQDWRSPASTDTQYF
TRBD1,TRBV7-2,TRBJ1-2,few,TGTGCCAGCAGCATTAGCAACAGGGGGCCCCGCTATGGCTACACCTTC,CASSISNRGPRYGYTF
.,TRBV6-4,TRBJ1-1,.,TGTGCCAGCAGGGAGGCCATGAACACTGAAGCTTTCTTT,CASREAMNTEAFF
.,TRBV5-1,TRBJ1-6,.,TGCGCCAGCAGCTTGGATGCGCCCCGCAATTCACCCCTCCACTTT,CASSLDAPRNSPLHF
.,TRBV7-6,TRBJ1-3,.,TGTGCCAGCAGCTTAGGTCCGACCGGAGCCACCATATATTTT,CASSLGPTGATIYF
TRBD1,TRBV7-8,TRBJ1-4,.,TGTGCCAGCAGCTTAGGGGGTACAGTAAGGGGGCGTGAAAAACTGTTTTTT,CASSLGGTVRGREKLFF